This T cell receptor (beta chain) came from a study of radiotherapy plus CTLA-4 blockade in lung cancer. Overall study: Disease control was seen in roughly 30% of patients, objective responses in around 20%.

Produced via immunoSEQ multiplex PCR; TCRdb's table is partial and in-frame only. This repertoire shows roughly 69,000 clones, approximately 76% found once; its top ten account for approximately 16%. This clone was found a few times. What it binds is unknown. The germline gives CDR1 SGHDN, CDR2 FVKESK. The CDR3 runs 14 residues. V shed 4 bases, J shed 4 bases, and the junction held 3 bases outside the gene matches. Findings and limits, study-wide: The study found tumor-derived TCR clones expanded in blood after radiotherapy plus ipilimumab.

This chain links TRBV14 with TRBJ1-5; 8 nucleotides match TRBD1. The TCR originated in a human donor with non-small cell lung cancer whose response to radiotherapy plus ipilimumab could not be evaluated. Some clones in this sample may be carry-over from other donors' samples. The sample here was peripheral blood, taken from a patient treated with radiotherapy plus ipilimumab. The CDR3 protein is CASSRQGWNQPQHF. DNA for the CDR3: TGTGCCAGCAGCCGACAGGGGTGGAATCAGCCCCAGCATTTT.